The 4 T cell receptor beta chains presented below share a single source sample, sequenced in a study of regulatory T cells in long-lasting Graves disease. With iRepertoire HTBI primers and Arm-PCR of CDR3 regions, TCR beta libraries were built. MiXCR, applied by TCRdb to the multiplex PCR reads, yields one record per CDR3 protein. The table shows about 460,000 distinct CDR3 sequences, with approximately 22% occurring only once. The time point: persistent/refractory GD, antithyroid drugs over 5 years with positive TRAb. Scientists built the TCR library using RNA that was extracted from PBMCs. Material: peripheral blood mononuclear cells (PBMCs), obtained when the disease was refractory, from a patient treated with antithyroid drugs. The receptors stem from a female donor with Graves disease.

The chain combines TRBV15 with TRBJ2-7; D gene uncertain. The V gene's germline CDR1 is LNHNV and CDR2 YYDKDF (reference sequence). Trimming removed 1 base from V and 5 bases from J, with 9 bases in between. The CDR3 covers 13 residues. CDR3: CATSRGVVDEQYF. In DNA form, the CDR3 reads TGTGCCACCAGCAGAGGAGTAGTCGACGAGCAGTACTTC.

V and J are TRBV9 and TRBJ2-2; 10 bases agree with TRBD2. The junction had 3 bases not matched to a gene; V was cut back by 3 bases and J by 4 bases. CDR3 size: 15 residues. Germline V CDR1 and CDR2: SGDLS, YYNGEE. The CDR3 protein is CASSASGRGTGELFF. The DNA for the CDR3 is TGTGCCAGCAGCGCTAGCGGGAGAGGCACCGGGGAGCTGTTTTTT.

This clonotype appeared many times. The gene calls are TRBV20-1 and TRBJ2-5; D ambiguous. The germline V gene encodes CDR1 DFQATT and CDR2 SNEGSKA (reference sequence). V lost 2 bases and J 2 bases, leaving 12 bases between the germline ends. The CDR3 is 14 amino acids. The CDR3, as DNA: TGCAGTGCTAGATCCAATTTTGCGCAAGAGACCCAGTACTTC. Translating it yields CSARSNFAQETQYF.

The J gene is TRBJ2-7, the V gene TRBV14; no clear D. V was shortened by 5 bases and J by 0 bases, with 14 bases between the two germline ends. Germline CDR1 reads SGHDN; CDR2 reads FVKESK. This CDR3 has 15 residues. The CDR3 DNA reads as TGTGCCAGCAGCTCAGTTAGTAGGCGCTCCTACGAGCAGTACTTC. It encodes CASSSVSRRSYEQYF. The full variable domain, completed using reference TRBV14 and TRBJ2-7, is EAGVTQFPSHSVIEKGQTVTLRCDPISGHDNLYWYRRVMGKEIKFLLHFVKESKQDESGMPNNRFLAERTGGTYSTLKVQPAELEDSGVYFCASSSVSRRSYEQYFGPGTRLTVT.